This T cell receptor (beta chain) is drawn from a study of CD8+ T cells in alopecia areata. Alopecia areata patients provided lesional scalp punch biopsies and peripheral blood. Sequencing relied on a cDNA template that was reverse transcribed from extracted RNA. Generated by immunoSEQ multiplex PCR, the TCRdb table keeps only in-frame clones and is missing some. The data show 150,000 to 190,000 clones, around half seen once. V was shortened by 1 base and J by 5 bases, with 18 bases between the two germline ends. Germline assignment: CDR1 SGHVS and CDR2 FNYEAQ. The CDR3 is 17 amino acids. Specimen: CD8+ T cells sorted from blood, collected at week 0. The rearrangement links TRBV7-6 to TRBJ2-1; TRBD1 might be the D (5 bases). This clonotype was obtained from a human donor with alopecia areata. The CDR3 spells CASSLVTWGSRDNEQFF. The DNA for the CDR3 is TGTGCCAGCAGCTTAGTTACGTGGGGCAGTAGGGACAATGAGCAGTTCTTC. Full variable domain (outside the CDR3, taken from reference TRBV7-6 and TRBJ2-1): GAGVSQSPRYKVTKRGQDVALRCDPISGHVSLYWYRQALGQGPEFLTYFNYEAQQDKSGLPNDRFSAERPEGSISTLTIQRTEQRDSAMYRCASSLVTWGSRDNEQFFGPGTRLTVL.